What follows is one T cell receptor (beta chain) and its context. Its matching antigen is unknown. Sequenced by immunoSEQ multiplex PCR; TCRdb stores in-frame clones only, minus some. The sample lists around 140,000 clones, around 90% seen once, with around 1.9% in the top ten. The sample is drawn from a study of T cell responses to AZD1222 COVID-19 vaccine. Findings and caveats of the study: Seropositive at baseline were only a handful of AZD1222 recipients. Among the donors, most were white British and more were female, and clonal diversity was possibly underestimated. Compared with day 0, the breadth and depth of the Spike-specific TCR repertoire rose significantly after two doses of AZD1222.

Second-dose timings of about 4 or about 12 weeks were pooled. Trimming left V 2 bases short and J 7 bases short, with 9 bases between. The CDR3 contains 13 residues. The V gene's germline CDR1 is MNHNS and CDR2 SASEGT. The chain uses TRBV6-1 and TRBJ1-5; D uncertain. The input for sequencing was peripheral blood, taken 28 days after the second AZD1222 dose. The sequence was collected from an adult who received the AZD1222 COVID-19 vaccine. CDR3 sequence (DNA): TGTGCCAGCAGTGAAACGGGGAAACAGCCCCAGCATTTT. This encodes CASSETGKQPQHF.